This T cell receptor beta chain comes out of a study of cytomegalovirus exposure and HLA in healthy donors. The study, taken as a whole, reports: Follow-up analysis found HLA locus-dependent TCR association rates, highest for DRB1 and lowest for HLA-C. As was reported, the classifier diagnosed cytomegalovirus status with high specificity and sensitivity. A likely sequencing artifact accounted for one observed cluster of highly shared sequence variants.

Regarding this clone: Its antigen remains unknown.

The V end was cut by 3 bases, the J end by 10 bases, with 16 bases between. This CDR3 comprises 15 residues. CDR1 is MNHNS and CDR2 is SASEGT in the germline V gene. 13 Jbeta primers and 60 Vbeta primers were used for the PCR. The assay was immunoSEQ multiplex PCR, and TCRdb's table has in-frame clones only and misses some. The sample records approximately 290,000 clones, about four fifths being singletons. The donors comprised healthy bone marrow donors. This receptor was obtained from a girl aged 2 to 10 in good health and CMV-seronegative. The J gene is TRBJ1-6, the V gene TRBV6-1; tentatively, D is TRBD1 (6 bases). Input material: PBMCs. CDR3 bases: TGTGCCAGCAGTGACACACGACAGGCAAAATCACCCCTCCACTTT. Encoded protein: CASSDTRQAKSPLHF.